This TCR beta chain was sequenced during a study of blood T cell repertoires in COVID-19. Study-wide context: The United States, Italy and Spain supplied acute and convalescent COVID-19 samples.

With V trimmed by 4 bases and J by 0 bases, 6 bases remained unmatched. Germline V gene lookup returns CDR1 SGHRS and CDR2 YFSETQ. The CDR3 has 17 residues. Study processing details: It was from reference gene primer amplification that nucleated cell counts were estimated. Profiled with immunoSEQ multiplex PCR; TCRdb holds only in-frame clones, not every one. V and J calls and clone size are given by that table; D and trimming were obtained from the DNA. The sample lists a few hundred thousand clones; around nine tenths were seen once. Sequencing was carried out using peripheral blood. This sequence was found in a man between 60 and 75 years old with acute or convalescent COVID-19. V and J are TRBV5-1 and TRBJ2-5, with 13 nucleotides matching TRBD2. The CDR3 sequence is CASSGTGLAGDQETQYF. CDR3 bases: TGCGCCAGCAGCGGGACCGGACTAGCGGGGGACCAAGAGACCCAGTACTTC.